The present TCR beta chain was sequenced within a study of blood T cell repertoires in COVID-19. V lost 1 base and J lost 6, with 21 bases in between. The CDR3 loop spans 17 amino acids. Germline V CDR1 and CDR2: SEHNR, FQNEAQ (reference sequence). Sequencing used immunoSEQ multiplex PCR; TCRdb keeps in-frame clones, though not all of them. Among more than 150,000 clones listed, 86% were seen once. The count of this clone is one. This chain uses TRBV7-9 with TRBJ1-1; tentatively, D is TRBD1 (6 bases). This receptor was obtained from a woman between 70 and 85 years old with acute or convalescent COVID-19. Sequenced material: peripheral blood. CDR3 in DNA: TGTGCCAGCAGCTTAGGCTACGGTTTGGACAGTGTCGCTGAAGCTTTCTTT. This codes for CASSLGYGLDSVAEAFF.